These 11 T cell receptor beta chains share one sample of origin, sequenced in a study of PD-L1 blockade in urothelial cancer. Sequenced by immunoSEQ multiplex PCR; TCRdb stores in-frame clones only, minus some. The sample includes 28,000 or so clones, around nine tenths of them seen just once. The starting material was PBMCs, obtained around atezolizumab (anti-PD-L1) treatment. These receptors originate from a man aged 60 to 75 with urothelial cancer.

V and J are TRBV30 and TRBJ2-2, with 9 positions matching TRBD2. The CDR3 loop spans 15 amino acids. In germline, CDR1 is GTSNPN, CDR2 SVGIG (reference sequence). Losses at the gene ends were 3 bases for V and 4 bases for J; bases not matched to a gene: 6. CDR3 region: CAWREGTSTTGELFF. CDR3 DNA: TGTGCCTGGAGGGAAGGGACTAGCACCACCGGGGAGCTGTTTTTT.

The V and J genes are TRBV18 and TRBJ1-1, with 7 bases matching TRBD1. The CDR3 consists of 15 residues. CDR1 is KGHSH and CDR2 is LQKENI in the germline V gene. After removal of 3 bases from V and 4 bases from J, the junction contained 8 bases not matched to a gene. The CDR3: CASSPPGTVITEAFF. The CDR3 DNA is TGTGCCAGCTCACCTCCCGGGACAGTTATCACTGAAGCTTTCTTT.

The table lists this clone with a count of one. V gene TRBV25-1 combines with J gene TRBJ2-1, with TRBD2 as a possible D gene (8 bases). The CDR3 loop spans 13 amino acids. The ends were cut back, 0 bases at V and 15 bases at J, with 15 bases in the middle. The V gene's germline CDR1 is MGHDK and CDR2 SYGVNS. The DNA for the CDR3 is TGTGCCAGCAGTGAATATAGCGGGACAGCTCTGTTCTTC. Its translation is CASSEYSGTALFF.

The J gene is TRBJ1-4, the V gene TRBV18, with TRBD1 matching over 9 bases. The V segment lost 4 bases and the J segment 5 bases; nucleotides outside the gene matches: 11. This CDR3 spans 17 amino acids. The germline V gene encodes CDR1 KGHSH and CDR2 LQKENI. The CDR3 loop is CASSRLATGTGNEKLFF. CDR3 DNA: TGTGCCAGCTCACGTCTGGCGACCGGGACAGGGAATGAAAAACTGTTTTTT.

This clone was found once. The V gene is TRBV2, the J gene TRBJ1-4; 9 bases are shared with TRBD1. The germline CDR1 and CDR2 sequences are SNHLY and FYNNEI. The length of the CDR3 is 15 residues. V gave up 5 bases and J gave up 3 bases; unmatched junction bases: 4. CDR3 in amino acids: CASSRQGVSNEKLFF. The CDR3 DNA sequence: TGTGCCAGCAGTAGACAGGGGGTATCTAATGAAAAACTGTTTTTT.

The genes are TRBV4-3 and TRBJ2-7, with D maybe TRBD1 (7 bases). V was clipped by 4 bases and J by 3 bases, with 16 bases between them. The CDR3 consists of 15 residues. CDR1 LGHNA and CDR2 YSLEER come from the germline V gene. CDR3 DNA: TGCGCCAGCAGCCGCGGCCCAGGGGGACTCTACGAGCAGTACTTC. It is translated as CASSRGPGGLYEQYF.

This CDR3 is CASGTRLNTGELFF. CDR3 sequence (DNA): TGTGCCAGCGGGACAAGATTAAACACCGGGGAGCTGTTTTTT. The chain combines TRBV6-5 with TRBJ2-2; possibly TRBD1 for D (6 bases). Germline CDR1 reads MNHEY; CDR2 reads SVGAGI. The CDR3 spans 14 residues. V lost 8 bases and J 2 bases, leaving 12 bases between the germline ends.

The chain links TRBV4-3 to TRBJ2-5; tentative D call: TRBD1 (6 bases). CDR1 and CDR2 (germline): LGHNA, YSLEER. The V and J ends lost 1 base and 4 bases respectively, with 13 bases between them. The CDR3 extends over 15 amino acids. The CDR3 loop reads CASSQGGGRGETQYF. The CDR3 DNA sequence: TGCGCCAGCAGCCAAGGCGGAGGCAGGGGAGAGACCCAGTACTTC.

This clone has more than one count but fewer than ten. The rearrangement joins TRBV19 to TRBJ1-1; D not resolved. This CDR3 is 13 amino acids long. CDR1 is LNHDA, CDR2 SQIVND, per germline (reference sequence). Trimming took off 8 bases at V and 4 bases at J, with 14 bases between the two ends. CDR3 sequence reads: CASAIRESTEAFF. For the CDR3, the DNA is TGTGCCAGTGCCATTAGGGAGAGCACTGAAGCTTTCTTT.

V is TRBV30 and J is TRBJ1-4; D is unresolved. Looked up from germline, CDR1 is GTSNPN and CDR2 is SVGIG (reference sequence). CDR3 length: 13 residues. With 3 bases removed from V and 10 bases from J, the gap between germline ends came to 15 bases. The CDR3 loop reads CAWRTSSSGKLFF. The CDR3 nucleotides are TGTGCCTGGAGGACATCCTCCTCTGGAAAACTGTTTTTT. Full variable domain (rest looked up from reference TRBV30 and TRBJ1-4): SQTIHQWPATLVQPVGSPLSLECTVEGTSNPNLYWYRQAAGRGLQLLFYSVGIGQISSEVPQNLSASRPQDRQFILSSKKLLLSDSGFYLCAWRTSSSGKLFFGSGTQLSVL.

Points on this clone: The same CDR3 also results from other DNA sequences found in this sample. Here the CDR3 reads CASSGTGIYGYTF. CDR3 DNA: TGTGCCAGCAGCGGGACAGGCATCTATGGCTACACCTTC. This sequence joins TRBV2 and TRBJ1-2; 8 bases are a match to TRBD1. The V and J ends lost 6 bases and 4 bases, in that order; junction bases with no gene match: 4. The CDR3 has 13 amino acids. Germline CDR1 reads SNHLY; CDR2 reads FYNNEI.